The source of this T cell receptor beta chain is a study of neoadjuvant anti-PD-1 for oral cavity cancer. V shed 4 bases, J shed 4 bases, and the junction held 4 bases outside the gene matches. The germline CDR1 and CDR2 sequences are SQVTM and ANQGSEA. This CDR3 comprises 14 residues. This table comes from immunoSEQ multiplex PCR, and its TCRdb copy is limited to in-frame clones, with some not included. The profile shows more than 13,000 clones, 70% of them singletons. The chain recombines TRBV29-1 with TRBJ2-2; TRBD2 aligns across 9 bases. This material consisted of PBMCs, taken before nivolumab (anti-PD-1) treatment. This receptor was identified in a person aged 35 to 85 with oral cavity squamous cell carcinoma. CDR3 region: CSVGASGITGELFF. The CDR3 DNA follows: TGCAGCGTTGGGGCTAGCGGGATCACCGGGGAGCTGTTTTTT.